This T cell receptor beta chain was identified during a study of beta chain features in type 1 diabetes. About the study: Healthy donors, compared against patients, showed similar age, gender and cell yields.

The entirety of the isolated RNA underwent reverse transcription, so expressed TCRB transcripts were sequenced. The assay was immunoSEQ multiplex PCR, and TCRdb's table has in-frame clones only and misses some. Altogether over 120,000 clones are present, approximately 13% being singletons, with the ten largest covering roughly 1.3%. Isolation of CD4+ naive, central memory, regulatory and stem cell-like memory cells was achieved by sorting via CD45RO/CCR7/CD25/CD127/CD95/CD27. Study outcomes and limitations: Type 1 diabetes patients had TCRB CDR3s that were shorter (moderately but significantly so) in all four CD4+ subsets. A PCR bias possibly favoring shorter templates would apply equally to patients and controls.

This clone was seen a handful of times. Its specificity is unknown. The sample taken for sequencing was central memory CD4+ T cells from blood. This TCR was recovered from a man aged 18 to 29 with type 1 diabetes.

CDR3 nucleotides: TGTGCCAGCAGCTCAATTGGACAGGGGAGCACTGAAGCTTTCTTT. This translates into CASSSIGQGSTEAFF. The chain uses TRBV13 and TRBJ1-1, with TRBD1 matching 9 bases. The CDR3 loop spans 15 amino acids. Germline V gene sequence: CDR1 PRHDT, CDR2 FYEKMQ (reference sequence). V shed 4 bases, J shed 4 bases, and the junction held 7 bases outside the gene matches.